This T cell receptor beta chain was captured in a study of early T cells in non-severe SARS-CoV-2 infection. Study-level information: Sequencing was performed on bulk RNA from unsorted whole blood, leaving chains unpaired.

With regard to this clonotype: Antigen unknown.

In the library, individual cDNA molecules carried attached unique molecular identifiers. TCRdb analysed the 5' RACE reads with MiXCR anew, one entry per CDR3 protein. Here the sample spans approximately 85,000 distinct CDR3 sequences, more than 9% being singletons. Whole-study results and caveats: Using VDJdb, the matching emphasized anti-spike CD8 responses while missing private and CD4 specificities.

This CDR3 region has 16 residues. Germline CDR1 is SGHRS and CDR2 is YFSETQ. The V end was cut by 3 bases, the J end by 6 bases, with 21 bases between. The sequence derives from an adult who was a healthcare worker with PCR-confirmed SARS-CoV-2 infection or an uninfected control (not recorded which). V usage is TRBV5-1 and J usage is TRBJ1-2; D might be TRBD1 (6 bases). Sequencing was performed on whole blood. The CDR3 is CASSSAKNRDLDGYTF. CDR3 in DNA: TGCGCCAGCAGCTCTGCAAAGAACAGGGATCTCGATGGCTACACCTTC.